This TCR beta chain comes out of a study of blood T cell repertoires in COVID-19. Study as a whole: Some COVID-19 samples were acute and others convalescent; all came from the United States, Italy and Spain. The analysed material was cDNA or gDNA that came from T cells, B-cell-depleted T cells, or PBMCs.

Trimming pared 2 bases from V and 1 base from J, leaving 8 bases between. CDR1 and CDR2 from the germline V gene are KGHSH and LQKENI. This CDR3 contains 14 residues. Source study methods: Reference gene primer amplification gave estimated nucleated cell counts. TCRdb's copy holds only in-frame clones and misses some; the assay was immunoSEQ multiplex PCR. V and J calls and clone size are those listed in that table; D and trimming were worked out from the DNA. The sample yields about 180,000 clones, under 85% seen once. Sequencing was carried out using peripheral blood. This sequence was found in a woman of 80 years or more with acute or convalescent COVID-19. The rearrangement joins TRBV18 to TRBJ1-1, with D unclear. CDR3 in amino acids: CASSPRTENTEAFF. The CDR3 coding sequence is TGTGCCAGCTCACCAAGGACTGAGAACACTGAAGCTTTCTTT.